This section outlines one TCR beta chain sequence together with its context. The table came from immunoSEQ multiplex PCR; TCRdb's copy has only in-frame clones and leaves some out. The sample yields around 400,000 clones, around 89% seen once. Sample treatment: around 19 received Ad26.COV2.S at low or high dose, single or two shots; five or six received placebo; per-sample allocation not given. Day 63 following the first vaccine or placebo injection was when the samples were taken. This record comes from a study of Ad26.COV2.S vaccination and SARS-CoV-2 variants. The length of the CDR3 is 15 residues. Germline V gives CDR1 LNHNV, CDR2 YYDKDF (reference sequence). The V and J ends lost 0 bases and 8 bases respectively, with 13 bases between them.

The sequence came from a person aged 18 to 65 who received the Ad26.COV2.S COVID-19 vaccine or a placebo. Source: peripheral blood, taken in a trial of Ad26.COV2.S vaccine versus placebo. The genes are TRBV15 and TRBJ1-4, with TRBD1 as a possible D gene (5 bases). In DNA form, the CDR3 reads TGTGCCACCAGCAGAGATCCGAGGGGAGGGGAAAAACTGTTTTTT. Translation: CATSRDPRGGEKLFF.